This T cell receptor beta chain appears in the sequencing data of a study of fetal regulatory T cell absence and autoimmunity. Notes on the study in general: Oligoclonal TCR enrichment in pancreas over cord blood reached over 90-fold for some clones.

Germline CDR1 ENHRY, CDR2 SYGVKD. V lost 4 bases to trimming and J lost 2 bases, with 6 bases between them. This CDR3 has 12 residues. Clones were sequenced by immunoSEQ multiplex PCR, and TCRdb holds only the in-frame ones, with some missing. The data show 95,000 or so clones, approximately 75% seen once. Worth noting for this clone: What it binds is not known.

The source of this sequence is a male donor with IPEX syndrome. Source material: pancreas tissue. This chain uses TRBV10-3 with TRBJ2-7, with D perhaps matching TRBD1 (6 bases). CDR3 sequence: CAISGGPYEQYF. The CDR3 DNA follows: TGTGCCATCAGTGGGGGGCCCTACGAGCAGTACTTC.